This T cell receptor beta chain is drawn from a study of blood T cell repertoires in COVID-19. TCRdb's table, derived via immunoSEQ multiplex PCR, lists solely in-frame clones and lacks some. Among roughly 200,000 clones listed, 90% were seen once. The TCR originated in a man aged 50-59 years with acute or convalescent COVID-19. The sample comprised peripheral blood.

The CDR3 DNA is TGTGCCACCAGTGGGGGACAGGGGGTGGCCTACAATGAGCAGTTCTTC. This encodes CATSGGQGVAYNEQFF. This sequence joins TRBV24-1 and TRBJ2-1, with TRBD1 matching 11 bases. The germline gives CDR1 KGHDR, CDR2 SFDVKD. The CDR3 consists of 16 residues. V dropped 5 bases and J dropped 2; count of bases not matched to a gene: 4.